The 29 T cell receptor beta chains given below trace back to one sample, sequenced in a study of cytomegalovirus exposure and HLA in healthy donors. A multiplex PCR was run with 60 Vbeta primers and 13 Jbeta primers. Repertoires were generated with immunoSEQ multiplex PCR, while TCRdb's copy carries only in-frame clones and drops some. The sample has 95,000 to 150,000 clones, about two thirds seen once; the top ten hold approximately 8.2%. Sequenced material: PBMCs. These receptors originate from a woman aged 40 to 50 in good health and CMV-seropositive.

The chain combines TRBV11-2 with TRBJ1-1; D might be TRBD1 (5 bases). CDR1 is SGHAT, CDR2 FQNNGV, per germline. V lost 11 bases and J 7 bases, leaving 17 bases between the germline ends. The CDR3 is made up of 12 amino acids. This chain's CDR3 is CAVRGNRNEAFF. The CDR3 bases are TGTGCCGTTCGGGGGAATAGGAATGAAGCTTTCTTT.

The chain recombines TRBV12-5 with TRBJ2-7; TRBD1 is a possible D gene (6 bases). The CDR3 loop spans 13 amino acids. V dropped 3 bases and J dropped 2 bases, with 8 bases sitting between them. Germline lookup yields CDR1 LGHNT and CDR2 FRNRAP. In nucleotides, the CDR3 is TGTGCTAGTGGTTTACGACAGGCCTACGAGCAGTACTTC. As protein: CASGLRQAYEQYF.

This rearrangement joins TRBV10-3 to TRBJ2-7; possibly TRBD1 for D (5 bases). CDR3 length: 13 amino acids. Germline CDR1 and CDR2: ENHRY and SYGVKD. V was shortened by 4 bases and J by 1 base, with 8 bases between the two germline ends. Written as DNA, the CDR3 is TGTGCCATCAGTGCGACAGAGTCCTACGAGCAGTACTTC. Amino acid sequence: CAISATESYEQYF.

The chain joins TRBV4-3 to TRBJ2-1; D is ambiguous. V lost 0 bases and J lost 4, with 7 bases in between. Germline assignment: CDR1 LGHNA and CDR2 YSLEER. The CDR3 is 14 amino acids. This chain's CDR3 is CASSQETSYNEQFF. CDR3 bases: TGCGCCAGCAGCCAAGAGACTTCATACAATGAGCAGTTCTTC.

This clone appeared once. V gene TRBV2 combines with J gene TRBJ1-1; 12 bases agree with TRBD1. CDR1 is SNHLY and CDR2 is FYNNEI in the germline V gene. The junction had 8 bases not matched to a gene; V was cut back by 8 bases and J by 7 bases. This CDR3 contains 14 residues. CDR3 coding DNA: TGTGCCAGCCAAGGGGGACAGGGGGCAATTGAAGCTTTCTTT. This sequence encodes CASQGGQGAIEAFF.

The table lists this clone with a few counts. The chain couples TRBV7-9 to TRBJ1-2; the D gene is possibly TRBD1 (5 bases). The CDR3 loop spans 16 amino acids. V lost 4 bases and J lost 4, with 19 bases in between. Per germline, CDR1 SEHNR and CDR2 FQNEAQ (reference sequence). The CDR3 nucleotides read TGTGCCAGCAGCTCATACCAGGGTCGGTGGGGCTATGGCTACACCTTC. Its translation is CASSSYQGRWGYGYTF. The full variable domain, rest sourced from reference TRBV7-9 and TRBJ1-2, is DTGVSQNPRHKITKRGQNVTFRCDPISEHNRLYWYRQTLGQGPEFLTYFQNEAQLEKSRLLSDRFSAERPKGSFSTLEIQRTEQGDSAMYLCASSSYQGRWGYGYTFGSGTRLTVV.

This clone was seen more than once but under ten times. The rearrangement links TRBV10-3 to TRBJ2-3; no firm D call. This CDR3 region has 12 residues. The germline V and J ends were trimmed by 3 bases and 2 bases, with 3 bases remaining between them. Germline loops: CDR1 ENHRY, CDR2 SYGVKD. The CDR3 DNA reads TGTGCCATCAGTGACAACACAGATACGCAGTATTTT. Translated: CAISDNTDTQYF.

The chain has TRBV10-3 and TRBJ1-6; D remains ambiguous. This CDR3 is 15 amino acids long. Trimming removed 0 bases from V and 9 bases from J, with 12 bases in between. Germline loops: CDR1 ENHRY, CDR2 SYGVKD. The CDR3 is CAISESAGSRSPLHF. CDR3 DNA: TGTGCCATCAGTGAGTCAGCAGGCTCCCGTTCACCCCTCCACTTT.

The CDR3 protein is CASTTSGSNIQYF. As DNA, the CDR3 is TGTGCCAGCACTACCTCGGGGTCGAACATTCAGTACTTC. J is TRBJ2-4 and V is TRBV6-5; maybe TRBD2 (5 bases). The V end was cut by 7 bases, the J end by 7 bases, with 14 bases between. This CDR3 comprises 13 residues. Germline-derived CDR1 and CDR2 are MNHEY and SVGAGI.

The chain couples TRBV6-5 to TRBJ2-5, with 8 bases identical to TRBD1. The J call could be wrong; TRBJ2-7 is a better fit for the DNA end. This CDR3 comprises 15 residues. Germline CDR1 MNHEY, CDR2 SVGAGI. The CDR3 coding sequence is TGTGCCAGCAGCAACCCCTGGACAGGGTCCTACGAGCAGTACTTC. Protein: CASSNPWTGSYEQYF.

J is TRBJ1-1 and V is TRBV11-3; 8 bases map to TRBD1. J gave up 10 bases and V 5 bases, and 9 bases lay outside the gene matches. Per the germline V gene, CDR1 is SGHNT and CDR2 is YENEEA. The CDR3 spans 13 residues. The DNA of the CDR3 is TGTGCCAGCAGCCCCAGCCGGACAGGGCTAGCTTTCTTT. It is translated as CASSPSRTGLAFF. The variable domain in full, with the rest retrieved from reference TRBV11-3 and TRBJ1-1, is EAGVVQSPRYKIIEKKQPVAFWCNPISGHNTLYWYLQNLGQGPELLIRYENEEAVDDSQLPKDRFSAERLKGVDSTLKIQPAELGDSAVYLCASSPSRTGLAFFGQGTRLTVV.

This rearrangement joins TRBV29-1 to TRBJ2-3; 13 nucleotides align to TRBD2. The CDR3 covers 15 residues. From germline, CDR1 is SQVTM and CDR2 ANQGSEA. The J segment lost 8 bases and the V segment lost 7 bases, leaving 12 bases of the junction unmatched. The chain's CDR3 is CSAPGLAGSGGTQYF. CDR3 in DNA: TGCAGCGCCCCGGGACTAGCGGGGTCGGGAGGTACGCAGTATTTT.

This chain's CDR3 is CASSPIIDRGRDEAFF. The CDR3 DNA sequence: TGTGCCAGCTCACCAATAATAGACAGGGGGCGGGATGAAGCTTTCTTT. This chain joins TRBV18 and TRBJ1-1; TRBD1 matches at 10 bases. The CDR3 extends over 16 amino acids. With 2 bases clipped from V and 7 bases from J, the junction kept 10 bases outside the gene matches. The germline V gene has CDR1 KGHSH and CDR2 LQKENI.

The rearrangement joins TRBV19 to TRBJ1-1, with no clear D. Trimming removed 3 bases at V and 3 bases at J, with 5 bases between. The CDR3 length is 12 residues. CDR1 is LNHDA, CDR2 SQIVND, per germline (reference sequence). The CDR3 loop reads CASSMGDTEAFF. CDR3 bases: TGTGCCAGTAGTATGGGAGACACTGAAGCTTTCTTT. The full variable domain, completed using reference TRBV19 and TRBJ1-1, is DGGITQSPKYLFRKEGQNVTLSCEQNLNHDAMYWYRQDPGQGLRLIYYSQIVNDFQKGDIAEGYSVSREKKESFPLTVTSAQKNPTAFYLCASSMGDTEAFFGQGTRLTVV.

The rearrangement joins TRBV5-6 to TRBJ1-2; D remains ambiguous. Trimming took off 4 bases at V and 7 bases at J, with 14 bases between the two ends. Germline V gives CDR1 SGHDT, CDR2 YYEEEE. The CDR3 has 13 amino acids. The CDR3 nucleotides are TGTGCCAGCAGCCGCGGGAGGTCGGGTGGCTACACCTTC. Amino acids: CASSRGRSGGYTF.

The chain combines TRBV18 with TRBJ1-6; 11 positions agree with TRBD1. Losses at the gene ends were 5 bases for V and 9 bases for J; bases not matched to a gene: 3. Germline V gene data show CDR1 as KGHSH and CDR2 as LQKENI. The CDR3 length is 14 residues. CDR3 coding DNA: TGTGCCAGCTCAGCGGGACAGGGGGGTTCACCCCTCCACTTT. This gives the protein CASSAGQGGSPLHF.

This chain's CDR3 is CASRSGGNYGYTF. As DNA, the CDR3 is TGTGCCAGCAGGTCAGGGGGCAACTATGGCTACACCTTC. The rearrangement links TRBV6-1 to TRBJ1-2; 8 bases align to TRBD1. Germline assignment: CDR1 MNHNS and CDR2 SASEGT. J gave up 2 bases and V 6 bases, and 2 bases lay outside the gene matches. This CDR3 contains 13 residues.

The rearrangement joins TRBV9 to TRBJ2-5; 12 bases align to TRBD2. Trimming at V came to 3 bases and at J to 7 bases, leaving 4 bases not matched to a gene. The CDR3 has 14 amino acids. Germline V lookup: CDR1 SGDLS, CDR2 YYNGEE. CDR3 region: CASSGQLAGGTQYF. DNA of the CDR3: TGTGCCAGCAGCGGACAACTAGCGGGGGGGACCCAGTACTTC.

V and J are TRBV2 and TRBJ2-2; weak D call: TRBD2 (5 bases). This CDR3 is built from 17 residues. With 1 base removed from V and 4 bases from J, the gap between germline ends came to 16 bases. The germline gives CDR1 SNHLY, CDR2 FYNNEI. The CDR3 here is CASSEEERSIPTGELFF. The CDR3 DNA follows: TGTGCCAGCAGTGAAGAAGAGCGGTCGATTCCCACCGGGGAGCTGTTTTTT.

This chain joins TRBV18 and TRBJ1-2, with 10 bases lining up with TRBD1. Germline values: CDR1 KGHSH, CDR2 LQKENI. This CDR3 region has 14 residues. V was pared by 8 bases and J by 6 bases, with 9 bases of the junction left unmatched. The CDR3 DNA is TGTGCCAGCACCCCGGGGACAGGGGAGCATGGCTACACCTTC. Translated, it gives CASTPGTGEHGYTF.

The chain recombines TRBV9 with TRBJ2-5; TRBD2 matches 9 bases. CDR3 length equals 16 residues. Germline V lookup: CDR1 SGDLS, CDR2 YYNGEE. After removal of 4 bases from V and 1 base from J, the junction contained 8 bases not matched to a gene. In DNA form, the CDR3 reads TGTGCCAGCAGCCAAGAGGATAGCGGGGGCCAAGAGACCCAGTACTTC. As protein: CASSQEDSGGQETQYF.

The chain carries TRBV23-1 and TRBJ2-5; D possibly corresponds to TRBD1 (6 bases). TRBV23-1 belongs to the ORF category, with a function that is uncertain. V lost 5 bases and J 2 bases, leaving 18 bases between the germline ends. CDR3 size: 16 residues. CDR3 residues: CASSSLWTEPQETQYF. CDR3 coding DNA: TGCGCCAGCAGTTCTCTTTGGACAGAGCCACAAGAGACCCAGTACTTC.

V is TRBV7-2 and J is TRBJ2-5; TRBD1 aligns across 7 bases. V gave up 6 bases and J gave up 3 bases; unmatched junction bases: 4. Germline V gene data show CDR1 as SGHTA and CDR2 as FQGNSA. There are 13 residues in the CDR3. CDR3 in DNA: TGTGCCAGCAGTTACGACAGGGAAGAGACCCAGTACTTC. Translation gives CASSYDREETQYF.

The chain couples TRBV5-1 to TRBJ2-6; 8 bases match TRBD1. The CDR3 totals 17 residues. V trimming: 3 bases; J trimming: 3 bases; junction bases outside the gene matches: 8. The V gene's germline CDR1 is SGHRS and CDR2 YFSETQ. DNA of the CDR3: TGCGCCAGCAGCTACTATCAGGGGGCTGATGGGGCCAACGTCCTGACTTTC. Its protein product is CASSYYQGADGANVLTF. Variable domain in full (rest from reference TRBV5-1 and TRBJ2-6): KAGVTQTPRYLIKTRGQQVTLSCSPISGHRSVSWYQQTPGQGLQFLFEYFSETQRNKGNFPGRFSGRQFSNSRSEMNVSTLELGDSALYLCASSYYQGADGANVLTFGAGSRLTVL.

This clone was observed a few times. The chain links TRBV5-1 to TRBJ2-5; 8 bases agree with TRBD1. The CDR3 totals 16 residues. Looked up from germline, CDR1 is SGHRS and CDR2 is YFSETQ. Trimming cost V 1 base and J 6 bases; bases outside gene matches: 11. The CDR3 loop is CASSLRMAGGNKTQYF. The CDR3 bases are TGCGCCAGCAGCTTGAGGATGGCAGGGGGCAACAAGACCCAGTACTTC.

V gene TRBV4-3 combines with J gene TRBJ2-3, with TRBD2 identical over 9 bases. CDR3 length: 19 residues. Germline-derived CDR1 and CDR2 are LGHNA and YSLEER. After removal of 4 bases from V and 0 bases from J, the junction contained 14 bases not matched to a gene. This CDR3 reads CASSPITILAGTSTDTQYF. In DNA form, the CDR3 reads TGCGCCAGCAGCCCTATAACAATCCTAGCGGGGACTAGCACAGATACGCAGTATTTT.

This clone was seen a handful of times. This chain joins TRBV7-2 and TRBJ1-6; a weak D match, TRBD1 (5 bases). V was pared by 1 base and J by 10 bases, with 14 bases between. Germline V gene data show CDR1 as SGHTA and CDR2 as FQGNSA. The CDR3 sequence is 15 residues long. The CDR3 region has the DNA TGTGCCAGCAGCTTAGATCCAGGGCCTGCCTCACCCCTCCACTTT. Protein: CASSLDPGPASPLHF.

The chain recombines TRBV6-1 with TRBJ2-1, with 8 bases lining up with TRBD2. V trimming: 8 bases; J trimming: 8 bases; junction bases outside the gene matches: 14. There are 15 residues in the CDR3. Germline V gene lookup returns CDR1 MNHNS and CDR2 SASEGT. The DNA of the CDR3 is TGTGCCAGCGGGATAGCGGGGACCGGGCTGGATGAGCAGTTCTTC. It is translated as CASGIAGTGLDEQFF.

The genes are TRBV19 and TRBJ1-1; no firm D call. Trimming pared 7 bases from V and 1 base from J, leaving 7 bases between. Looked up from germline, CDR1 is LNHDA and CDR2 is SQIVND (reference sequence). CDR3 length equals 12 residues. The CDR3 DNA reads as TGTGCCAGTACAGTCGCGAACACTGAAGCTTTCTTT. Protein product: CASTVANTEAFF.